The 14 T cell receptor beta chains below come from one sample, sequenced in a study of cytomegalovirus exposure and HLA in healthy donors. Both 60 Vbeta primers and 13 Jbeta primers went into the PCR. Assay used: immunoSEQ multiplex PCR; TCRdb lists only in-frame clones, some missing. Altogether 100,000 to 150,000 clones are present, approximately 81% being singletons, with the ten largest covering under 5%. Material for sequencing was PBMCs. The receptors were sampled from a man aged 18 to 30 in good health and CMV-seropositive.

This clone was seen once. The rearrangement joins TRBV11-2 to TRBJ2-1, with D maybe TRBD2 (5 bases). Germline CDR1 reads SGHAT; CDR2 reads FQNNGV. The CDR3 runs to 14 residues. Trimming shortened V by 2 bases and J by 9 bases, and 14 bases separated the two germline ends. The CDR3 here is CASSLLAGVREQFF. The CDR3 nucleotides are TGTGCCAGCAGCTTACTCGCGGGTGTGCGTGAGCAGTTCTTC.

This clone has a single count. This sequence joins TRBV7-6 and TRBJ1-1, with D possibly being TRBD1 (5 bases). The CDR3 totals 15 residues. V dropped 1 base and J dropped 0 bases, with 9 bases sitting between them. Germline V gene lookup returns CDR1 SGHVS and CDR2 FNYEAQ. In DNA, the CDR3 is TGTGCCAGCAGCTTAGGACAGCCCATGAACACTGAAGCTTTCTTT. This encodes CASSLGQPMNTEAFF.

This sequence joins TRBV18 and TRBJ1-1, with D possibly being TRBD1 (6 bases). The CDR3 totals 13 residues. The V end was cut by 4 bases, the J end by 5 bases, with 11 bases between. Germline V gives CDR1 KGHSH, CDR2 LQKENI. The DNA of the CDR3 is TGTGCCAGCTCACGGGGGCTAGGGACTGAAGCTTTCTTT. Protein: CASSRGLGTEAFF.

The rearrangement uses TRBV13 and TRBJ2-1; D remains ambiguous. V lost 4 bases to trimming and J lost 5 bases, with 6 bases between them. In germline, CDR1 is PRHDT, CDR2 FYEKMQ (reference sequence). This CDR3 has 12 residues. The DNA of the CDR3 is TGTGCCAGCAGCTCCCAGGACAATGAGCAGTTCTTC. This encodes CASSSQDNEQFF.

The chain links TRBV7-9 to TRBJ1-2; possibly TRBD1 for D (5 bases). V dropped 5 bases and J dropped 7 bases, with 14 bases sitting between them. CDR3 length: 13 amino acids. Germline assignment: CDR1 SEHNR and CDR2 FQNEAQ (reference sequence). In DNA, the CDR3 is TGTGCCAGCAGCACCCAGGGCCTTTTTGGCTACACCTTC. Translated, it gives CASSTQGLFGYTF.

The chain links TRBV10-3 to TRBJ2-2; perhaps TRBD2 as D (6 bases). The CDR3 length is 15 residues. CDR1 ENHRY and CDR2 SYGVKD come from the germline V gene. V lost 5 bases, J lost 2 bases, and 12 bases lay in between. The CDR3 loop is CAISSSGPNTGELFF. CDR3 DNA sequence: TGTGCCATCAGTAGTAGCGGACCTAACACCGGGGAGCTGTTTTTT.

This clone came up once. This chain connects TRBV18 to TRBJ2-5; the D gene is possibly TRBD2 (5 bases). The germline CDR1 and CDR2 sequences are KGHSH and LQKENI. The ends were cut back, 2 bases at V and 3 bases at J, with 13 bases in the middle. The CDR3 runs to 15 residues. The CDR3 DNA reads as TGTGCCAGCTCACCAATGAATATGCGGGAAGAGACCCAGTACTTC. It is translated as CASSPMNMREETQYF. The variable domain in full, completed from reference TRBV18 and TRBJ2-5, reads NAGVMQNPRHLVRRRGQEARLRCSPMKGHSHVYWYRQLPEEGLKFMVYLQKENIIDESGMPKERFSAEFPKEGPSILRIQQVVRGDSAAYFCASSPMNMREETQYFGPGTRLLVL.

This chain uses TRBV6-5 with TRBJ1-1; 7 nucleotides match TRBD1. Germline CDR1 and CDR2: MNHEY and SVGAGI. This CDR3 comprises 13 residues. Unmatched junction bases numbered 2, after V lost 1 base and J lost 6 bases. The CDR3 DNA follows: TGTGCCAGCAGTTACTGGCAGGGGGCTGAAGCTTTCTTT. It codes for CASSYWQGAEAFF.

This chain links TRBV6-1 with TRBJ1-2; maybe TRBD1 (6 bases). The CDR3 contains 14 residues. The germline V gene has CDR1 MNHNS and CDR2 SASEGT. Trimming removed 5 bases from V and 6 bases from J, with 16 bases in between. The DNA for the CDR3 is TGTGCCAGCAGTAAACAGGGAGACATAGATGGCTACACCTTC. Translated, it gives CASSKQGDIDGYTF.

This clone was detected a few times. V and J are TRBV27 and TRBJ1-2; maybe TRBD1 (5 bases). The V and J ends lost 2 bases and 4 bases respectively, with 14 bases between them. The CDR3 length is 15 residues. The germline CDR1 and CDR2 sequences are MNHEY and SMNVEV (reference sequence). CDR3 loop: CASSLQSGVIYGYTF. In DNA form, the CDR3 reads TGTGCCAGCAGTTTACAGTCGGGGGTTATCTATGGCTACACCTTC.

CDR3 region: CATQTGGKTDTQYF. The DNA for the CDR3 is TGTGCCACCCAAACAGGGGGGAAGACAGATACGCAGTATTTT. V gene TRBV19 combines with J gene TRBJ2-3; 8 bases are shared with TRBD1. J was trimmed by 3 bases and V by 10 bases; bases with no gene match: 9. The CDR3 totals 14 residues. The germline gives CDR1 LNHDA, CDR2 SQIVND (reference sequence).

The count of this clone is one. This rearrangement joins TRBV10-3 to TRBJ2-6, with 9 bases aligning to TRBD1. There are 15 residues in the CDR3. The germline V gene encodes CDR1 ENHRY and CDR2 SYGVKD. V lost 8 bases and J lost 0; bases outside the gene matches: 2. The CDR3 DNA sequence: TGTGCCATCGGGACAGGGATCTCTGGGGCCAACGTCCTGACTTTC. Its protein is CAIGTGISGANVLTF.

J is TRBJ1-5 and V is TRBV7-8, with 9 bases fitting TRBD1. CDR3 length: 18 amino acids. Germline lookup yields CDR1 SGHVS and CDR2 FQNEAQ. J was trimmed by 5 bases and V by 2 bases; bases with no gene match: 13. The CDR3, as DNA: TGTGCCAGCAGCTTACGACCCTCCCGGGACAGGGTTCATCAGCCCCAGCATTTT. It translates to CASSLRPSRDRVHQPQHF. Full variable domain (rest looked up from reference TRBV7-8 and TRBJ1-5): GAGVSQSPRYKVAKRGQDVALRCDPISGHVSLFWYQQALGQGPEFLTYFQNEAQLDKSGLPSDRFFAERPEGSVSTLKIQRTQQEDSAVYLCASSLRPSRDRVHQPQHFGDGTRLSIL.

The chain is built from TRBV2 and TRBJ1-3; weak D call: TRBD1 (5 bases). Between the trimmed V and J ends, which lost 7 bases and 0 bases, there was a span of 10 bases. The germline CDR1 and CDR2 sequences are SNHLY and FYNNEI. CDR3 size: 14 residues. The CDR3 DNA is TGTGCCAGCACCGGGGGTTTCTCTGGAAACACCATATATTTT. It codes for CASTGGFSGNTIYF.